This T cell receptor beta chain was sequenced for a study of post-analysis software for immune sequencing data. Study details: Multiple sclerosis in the patients followed relapsing-remitting, secondary progressive and progressive-relapsing courses. General study results and limits: Multiple sclerosis patients showed significantly lower normalized Chao1 diversity than controls did. Batch-matched samples strongly co-clustered by F measure. Comparison of patients with controls showed five or six TRBV segments more frequent in patients, TRBV5-6, TRBV5-1 and TRBV20-1 among them.

A word on this clonotype: Its antigen is unknown.

cDNA libraries for TCR beta contained unique molecular identifiers. A population of roughly 0.9 to 11 million T cells gave rise to 450,000 to 500,000 cDNA molecules. TCRdb re-called the PCR reads through MiXCR, storing one row per CDR3 protein. The table has 650,000 to 900,000 distinct CDR3 sequences, around 42% seen once. V lost 5 bases, J lost 0 bases, and 14 bases lay in between. From germline, CDR1 is SGHTA and CDR2 FQGNSA. The CDR3 runs to 17 residues. V gene TRBV7-2 combines with J gene TRBJ2-6; D is perhaps TRBD2 (6 bases). The clonotype comes from a girl under 18 with multiple sclerosis. The sequenced sample was blood. CDR3 region: CASSQGGGVSGANVLTF. The CDR3 DNA reads as TGTGCCAGCAGCCAGGGTGGAGGGGTCTCTGGGGCCAACGTCCTGACTTTC.